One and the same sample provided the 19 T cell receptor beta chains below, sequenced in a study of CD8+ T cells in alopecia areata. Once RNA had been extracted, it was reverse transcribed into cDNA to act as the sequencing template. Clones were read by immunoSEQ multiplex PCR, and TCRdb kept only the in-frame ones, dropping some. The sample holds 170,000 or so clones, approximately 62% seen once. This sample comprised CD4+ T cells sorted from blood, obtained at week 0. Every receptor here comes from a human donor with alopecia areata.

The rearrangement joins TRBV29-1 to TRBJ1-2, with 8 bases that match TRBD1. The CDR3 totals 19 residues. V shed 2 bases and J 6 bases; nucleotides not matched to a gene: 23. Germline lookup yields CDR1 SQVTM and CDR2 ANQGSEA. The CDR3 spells CSVEPLSNRGVDNGDGYTF. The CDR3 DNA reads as TGCAGCGTTGAACCCCTATCAAACAGGGGGGTTGATAACGGCGATGGCTACACCTTC.

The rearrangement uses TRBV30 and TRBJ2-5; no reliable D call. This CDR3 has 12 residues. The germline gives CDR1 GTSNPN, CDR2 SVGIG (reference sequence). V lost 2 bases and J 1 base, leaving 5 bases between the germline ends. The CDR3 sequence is CAWSLAQETQYF. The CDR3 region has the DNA TGTGCCTGGAGTTTGGCCCAAGAGACCCAGTACTTC.

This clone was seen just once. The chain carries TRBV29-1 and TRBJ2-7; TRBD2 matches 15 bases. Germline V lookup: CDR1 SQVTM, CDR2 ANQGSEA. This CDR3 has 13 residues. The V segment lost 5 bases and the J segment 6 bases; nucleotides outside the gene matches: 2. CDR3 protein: CSVQGLAGGEQYF. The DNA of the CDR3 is TGCAGCGTTCAGGGACTAGCGGGGGGCGAGCAGTACTTC.

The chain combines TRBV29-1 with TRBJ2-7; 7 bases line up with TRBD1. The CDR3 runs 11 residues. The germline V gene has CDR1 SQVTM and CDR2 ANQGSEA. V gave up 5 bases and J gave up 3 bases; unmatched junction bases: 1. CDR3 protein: CSVSGGYEQYF. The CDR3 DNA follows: TGCAGCGTTTCAGGGGGCTACGAGCAGTACTTC.

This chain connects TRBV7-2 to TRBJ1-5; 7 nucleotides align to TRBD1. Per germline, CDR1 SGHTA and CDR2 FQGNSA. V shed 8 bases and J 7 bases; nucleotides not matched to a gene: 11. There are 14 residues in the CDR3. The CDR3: CASGPIGGGQPQHF. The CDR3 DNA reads TGTGCCAGCGGACCGATAGGGGGCGGGCAGCCCCAGCATTTT.

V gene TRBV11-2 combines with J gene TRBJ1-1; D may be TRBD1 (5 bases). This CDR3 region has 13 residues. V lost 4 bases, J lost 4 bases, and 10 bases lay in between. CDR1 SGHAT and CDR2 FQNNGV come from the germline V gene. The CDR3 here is CASSSSGSTEAFF. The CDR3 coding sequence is TGTGCCAGCAGCTCGTCAGGGAGCACTGAAGCTTTCTTT.

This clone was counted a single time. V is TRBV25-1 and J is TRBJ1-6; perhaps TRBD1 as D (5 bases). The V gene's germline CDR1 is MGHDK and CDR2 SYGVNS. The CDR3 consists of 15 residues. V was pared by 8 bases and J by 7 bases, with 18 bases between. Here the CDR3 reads CASSDSFIGNSPLHF. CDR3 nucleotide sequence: TGTGCCAGCTCCGACAGTTTCATCGGGAATTCACCCCTCCACTTT.

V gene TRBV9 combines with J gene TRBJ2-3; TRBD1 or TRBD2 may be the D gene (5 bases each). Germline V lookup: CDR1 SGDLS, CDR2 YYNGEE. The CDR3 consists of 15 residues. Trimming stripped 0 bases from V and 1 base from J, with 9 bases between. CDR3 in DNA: TGTGCCAGCAGCGTAGGAATGGGGGGCACAGATACGCAGTATTTT. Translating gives CASSVGMGGTDTQYF.

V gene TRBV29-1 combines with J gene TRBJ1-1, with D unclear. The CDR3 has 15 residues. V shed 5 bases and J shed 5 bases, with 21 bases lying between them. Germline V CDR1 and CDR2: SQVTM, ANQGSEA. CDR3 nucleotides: TGCAGCGTTAAACCCATGATAGTCCCCAATACTGAAGCTTTCTTT. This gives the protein CSVKPMIVPNTEAFF. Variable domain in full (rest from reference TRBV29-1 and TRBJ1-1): SAVISQKPSRDICQRGTSLTIQCQVDSQVTMMFWYRQQPGQSLTLIATANQGSEATYESGFVIDKFPISRPNLTFSTLTVSNMSPEDSSIYLCSVKPMIVPNTEAFFGQGTRLTVV.

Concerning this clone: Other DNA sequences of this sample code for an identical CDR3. CDR3 nucleotides: TGCGCCAGCAGCTTCGGACTGAGGAATGAGCAGTTCTTC. Its protein is CASSFGLRNEQFF. The chain employs TRBV5-1 and TRBJ2-1; D may be TRBD2 (5 bases). Germline CDR1 SGHRS, CDR2 YFSETQ. V lost 2 bases and J 7 bases, leaving 10 bases between the germline ends. The CDR3 runs 13 residues.

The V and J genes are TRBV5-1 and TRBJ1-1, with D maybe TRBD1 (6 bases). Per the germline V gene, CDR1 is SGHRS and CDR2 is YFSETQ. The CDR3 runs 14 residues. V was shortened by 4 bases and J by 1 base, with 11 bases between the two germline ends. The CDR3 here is CASSPMTGNTEAFF. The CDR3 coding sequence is TGCGCCAGCAGCCCGATGACAGGGAACACTGAAGCTTTCTTT.

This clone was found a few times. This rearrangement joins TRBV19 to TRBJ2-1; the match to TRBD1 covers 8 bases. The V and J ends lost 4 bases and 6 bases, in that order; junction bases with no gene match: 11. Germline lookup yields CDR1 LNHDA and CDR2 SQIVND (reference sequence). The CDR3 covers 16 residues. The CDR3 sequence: CASSRTGNIGSNEQFF. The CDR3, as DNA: TGTGCCAGTAGTAGGACAGGGAATATAGGAAGCAATGAGCAGTTCTTC.

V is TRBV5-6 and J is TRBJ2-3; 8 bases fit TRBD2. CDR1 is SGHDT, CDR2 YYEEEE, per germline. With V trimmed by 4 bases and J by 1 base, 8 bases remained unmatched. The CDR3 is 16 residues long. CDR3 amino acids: CASSQAGGAGTDTQYF. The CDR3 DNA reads TGTGCCAGCAGCCAGGCCGGGGGGGCCGGCACAGATACGCAGTATTTT.

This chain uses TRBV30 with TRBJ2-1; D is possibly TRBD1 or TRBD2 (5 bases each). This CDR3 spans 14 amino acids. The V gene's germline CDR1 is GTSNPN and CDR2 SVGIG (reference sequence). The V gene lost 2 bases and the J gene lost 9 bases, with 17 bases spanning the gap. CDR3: CAWSLLRDRGEQFF. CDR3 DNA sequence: TGTGCCTGGAGTTTGTTACGGGACCGGGGTGAGCAGTTCTTC.

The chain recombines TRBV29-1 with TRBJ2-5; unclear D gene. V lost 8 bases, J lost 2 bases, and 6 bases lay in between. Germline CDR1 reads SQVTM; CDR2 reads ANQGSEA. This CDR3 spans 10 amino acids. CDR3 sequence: CSIRQETQYF. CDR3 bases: TGCAGCATCCGGCAAGAGACCCAGTACTTC.

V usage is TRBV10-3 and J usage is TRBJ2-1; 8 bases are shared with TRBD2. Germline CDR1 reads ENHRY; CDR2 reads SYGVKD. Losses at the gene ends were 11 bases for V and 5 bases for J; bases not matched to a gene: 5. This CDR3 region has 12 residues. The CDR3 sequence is CAFGLANNEQFF. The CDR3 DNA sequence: TGTGCCTTTGGACTAGCCAACAATGAGCAGTTCTTC.

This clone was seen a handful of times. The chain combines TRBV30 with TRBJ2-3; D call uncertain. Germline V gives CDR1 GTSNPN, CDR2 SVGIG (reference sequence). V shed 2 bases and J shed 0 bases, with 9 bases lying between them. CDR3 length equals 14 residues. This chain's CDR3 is CAWSPRPSTDTQYF. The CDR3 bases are TGTGCCTGGAGTCCGCGTCCCAGCACAGATACGCAGTATTTT.

Here the CDR3 DNA reads TGTGCCAGCAGGGCCTATCTGAACACCGGGGAGCTGTTTTTT. This gives the protein CASRAYLNTGELFF. This rearrangement joins TRBV5-6 to TRBJ2-2, with unresolved D. The CDR3 covers 14 residues. CDR1 SGHDT and CDR2 YYEEEE come from the germline V gene. V was shortened by 5 bases and J by 1 base, with 9 bases between the two germline ends.

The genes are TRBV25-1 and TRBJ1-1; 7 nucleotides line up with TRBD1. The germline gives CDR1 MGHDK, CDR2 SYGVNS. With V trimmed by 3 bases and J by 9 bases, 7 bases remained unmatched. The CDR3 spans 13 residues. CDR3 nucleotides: TGTGCCAGCAGTGACCCGAGACAGGGTAAAGCTTTCTTT. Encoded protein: CASSDPRQGKAFF.